A single sample gave rise to the 3 T cell receptor beta chains below, sequenced in a study of T cell responses to AZD1222 COVID-19 vaccine. Method: immunoSEQ multiplex PCR; TCRdb's copy keeps in-frame clones and lacks some. This sample has some 250,000 clones; about 94% occur once, and the top ten carry 0.55%. Specimen: peripheral blood, collected 28 days after the second AZD1222 dose. The source is an adult who received the AZD1222 COVID-19 vaccine.

The V and J genes are TRBV2 and TRBJ1-5; TRBD1 is a possible D gene (5 bases). V was clipped by 4 bases and J by 7 bases, with 11 bases between them. CDR3 length equals 13 residues. The germline CDR1 and CDR2 sequences are SNHLY and FYNNEI. Written as DNA, the CDR3 is TGTGCCAGCAGTGGTGGGGGGGACCAGCCCCAGCATTTT. It is translated as CASSGGGDQPQHF.

The rearrangement uses TRBV6-5 and TRBJ1-6; a possible D gene is TRBD1 (5 bases). Germline V gene sequence: CDR1 MNHEY, CDR2 SVGAGI. This CDR3 is built from 15 residues. The ends were cut back, 4 bases at V and 8 bases at J, with 15 bases in the middle. CDR3 residues: CASSSGAGRHSPLHF. The CDR3 DNA reads TGTGCCAGCAGTTCTGGGGCAGGTCGGCATTCACCCCTCCACTTT.

This clone was recorded once. The rearrangement links TRBV19 to TRBJ2-7; 11 bases align to TRBD2. The CDR3 has 15 residues. Germline CDR1 reads LNHDA; CDR2 reads SQIVND (reference sequence). The junction had 6 bases not matched to a gene; V was cut back by 6 bases and J by 2 bases. The CDR3 coding sequence is TGTGCCAGTAGCCCTAGCGGGGGGAACCCCTACGAGCAGTACTTC. It yields the protein CASSPSGGNPYEQYF.